These 31 T cell receptor beta chains were all obtained from the same sample, sequenced in a study of T cell changes during pregnancy in multiple sclerosis. Data came from immunoSEQ multiplex PCR; TCRdb stores just in-frame clones and leaves some out. The table records about 65,000 clones, around 92% of them present only once. Material: CD8+ T cells from peripheral blood mononuclear cells, obtained in the third trimester of pregnancy. All receptors derive from a female donor in good health, enrolled as a control in a pregnancy study.

The table lists this clone with a few counts. The rearrangement joins TRBV30 to TRBJ1-1, with D unresolved. From germline, CDR1 is GTSNPN and CDR2 SVGIG (reference sequence). The CDR3 covers 16 residues. V lost 4 bases and J 1 base, leaving 19 bases between the germline ends. CDR3 in DNA: TGTGCCTGGACTCCCCTGGCAGGCTTCCAGAACACTGAAGCTTTCTTT. It codes for CAWTPLAGFQNTEAFF.

V usage is TRBV29-1 and J usage is TRBJ1-2; tentatively, D is TRBD1 (6 bases). Germline values: CDR1 SQVTM, CDR2 ANQGSEA. The length of the CDR3 is 14 residues. Trimming removed 5 bases from V and 1 base from J, with 14 bases in between. This chain's CDR3 is CSVSLTGSNYGYTF. CDR3 coding DNA: TGCAGCGTTTCCCTGACAGGTAGTAACTATGGCTACACCTTC.

The chain links TRBV5-7 to TRBJ2-2; 15 bases map to TRBD2. TRBV5-7 is an ORF for which the function is uncertain. V dropped 4 bases and J dropped 0; count of bases not matched to a gene: 4. The CDR3 is 18 amino acids. CDR3 in DNA: TGTGCCAGCAGCCCGGGACTAGCGGGGGGCCCGAACACCGGGGAGCTGTTTTTT. Translating it yields CASSPGLAGGPNTGELFF.

This CDR3 is CASSSGLAGGETQYF. Written as DNA, the CDR3 is TGTGCCAGCAGCTCGGGACTAGCGGGAGGGGAGACCCAGTACTTC. The chain carries TRBV5-8 and TRBJ2-5; 16 nucleotides line up with TRBD2. The CDR3 runs to 15 residues. CDR1 and CDR2 from the germline V gene are SGHTS and YDEGEE. V was clipped by 3 bases and J by 5 bases; unmatched bases: 1.

The genes are TRBV5-4 and TRBJ2-7; maybe TRBD2 (5 bases). Germline values: CDR1 SGHNT, CDR2 YYREEE (reference sequence). The germline V and J ends were trimmed by 4 bases and 0 bases, with 11 bases remaining between them. The CDR3 length is 14 residues. CDR3 residues: CASSPRTASYEQYF. DNA for the CDR3: TGTGCCAGCAGCCCACGGACTGCCTCCTACGAGCAGTACTTC.

The rearrangement uses TRBV5-1 and TRBJ2-7; possibly TRBD2 for D (6 bases). This CDR3 is 15 amino acids long. V dropped 0 bases and J dropped 1 base, with 11 bases sitting between them. Germline assignment: CDR1 SGHRS and CDR2 YFSETQ. CDR3 nucleotide sequence: TGCGCCAGCAGCTTGGAAGCGGGTCCGTCCTACGAGCAGTACTTC. Amino acids: CASSLEAGPSYEQYF.

The chain uses TRBV27 and TRBJ2-7, with a tentative D call TRBD1 (5 bases). Trimming took off 3 bases at V and 5 bases at J, with 11 bases between the two ends. Germline CDR1 reads MNHEY; CDR2 reads SMNVEV (reference sequence). This CDR3 region has 13 residues. The CDR3 coding sequence is TGTGCCAGCAGTTTTTTAGGGGTTGACGAGCAGTACTTC. Its translation: CASSFLGVDEQYF.

The chain joins TRBV27 to TRBJ2-5; tentative D call: TRBD1 (6 bases). The CDR3 length is 14 residues. Between the trimmed V and J ends, which lost 9 bases and 0 bases, there was a span of 14 bases. Germline V lookup: CDR1 MNHEY, CDR2 SMNVEV (reference sequence). The CDR3 DNA is TGTGCCAGTATCGCCCGACAGGACCAAGAGACCCAGTACTTC. It specifies CASIARQDQETQYF.

This rearrangement joins TRBV7-2 to TRBJ2-7, with D tentatively TRBD1 (7 bases). The length of the CDR3 is 15 residues. Germline values: CDR1 SGHTA, CDR2 FQGNSA. The V end lost 5 bases, the J end lost 0 bases, and 14 bases lay between the germline ends. The chain's CDR3 is CASSRRDSYSYEQYF. The DNA of the CDR3 is TGTGCCAGCAGCCGGCGGGACAGCTACTCCTACGAGCAGTACTTC.

V gene TRBV9 combines with J gene TRBJ2-2; tentatively, D is TRBD2 (5 bases). Germline V lookup: CDR1 SGDLS, CDR2 YYNGEE. V was pared by 3 bases and J by 4 bases, with 22 bases between. CDR3 size: 18 residues. This CDR3 is CASSAPLSGSEGTGELFF. The CDR3 bases are TGTGCCAGCAGCGCACCTTTGAGCGGAAGTGAGGGCACCGGGGAGCTGTTTTTT.

This chain connects TRBV4-3 to TRBJ2-5; a weak D match, TRBD1 (6 bases). This CDR3 spans 14 amino acids. Germline values: CDR1 LGHNA, CDR2 YSLEER. V shed 4 bases and J shed 1 base, with 10 bases lying between them. CDR3 in amino acids: CASSPRGFQETQYF. The CDR3 nucleotides are TGCGCCAGCAGCCCCAGGGGTTTCCAAGAGACCCAGTACTTC.

The chain employs TRBV4-1 and TRBJ1-1; 11 bases line up with TRBD1. The length of the CDR3 is 14 residues. Germline trimming cut 1 base from V and 7 bases from J; bases unmatched to any gene: 2. CDR1 is MGHRA and CDR2 is YSYEKL in the germline V gene. DNA of the CDR3: TGCGCCAGCAGCCAAGGGACAGGGGGCTTTGAAGCTTTCTTT. It codes for CASSQGTGGFEAFF.

The V gene is TRBV27, the J gene TRBJ2-2; unclear D gene. CDR1 and CDR2 (germline): MNHEY, SMNVEV (reference sequence). This CDR3 has 14 amino acids. Trimming took 3 bases from V and 3 from J, leaving 8 bases between them. In DNA form, the CDR3 reads TGTGCCAGCAGTTTTACCCGGGACACCGGGGAGCTGTTTTTT. The encoded protein is CASSFTRDTGELFF.

This rearrangement joins TRBV19 to TRBJ2-7; D is possibly TRBD1 (5 bases). The V end was cut by 4 bases, the J end by 3 bases, with 10 bases between. Germline V gene sequence: CDR1 LNHDA, CDR2 SQIVND (reference sequence). The CDR3 is 13 amino acids. The DNA of the CDR3 is TGTGCCAGTAGTAAGGGGCCCGGCTACGAGCAGTACTTC. Translated, it gives CASSKGPGYEQYF.

This chain uses TRBV4-2 with TRBJ2-7; 12 nucleotides agree with TRBD2. J was trimmed by 4 bases and V by 4 bases; bases with no gene match: 5. This CDR3 comprises 15 residues. Germline lookup yields CDR1 LGHNA and CDR2 YNFKEQ. CDR3 in DNA: TGTGCCAGCAGCCCCCGACTAGCGGGGGAATACGAGCAGTACTTC. Its translation is CASSPRLAGEYEQYF.

The chain is built from TRBV29-1 and TRBJ2-1; 7 positions agree with TRBD2. Unmatched junction bases numbered 11, after V lost 8 bases and J lost 4 bases. The germline V gene encodes CDR1 SQVTM and CDR2 ANQGSEA. This CDR3 has 14 amino acids. The CDR3 DNA reads as TGCAGCTTCTGGCGAGCGGGGACTTACAATGAGCAGTTCTTC. This codes for CSFWRAGTYNEQFF.

The chain is built from TRBV5-5 and TRBJ1-2, with D possibly TRBD1 on 6 matching bases. V lost 4 bases and J lost 4, with 17 bases in between. The CDR3 loop spans 15 amino acids. The germline V gene has CDR1 SGHKS and CDR2 YYEKEE (reference sequence). CDR3 nucleotide sequence: TGTGCCAGCAGCATCCCCCGGACAGCGACCTATGGCTACACCTTC. Amino acid sequence: CASSIPRTATYGYTF.

The V gene is TRBV9, the J gene TRBJ1-6; tentatively, D is TRBD1 (5 bases). V was shortened by 3 bases and J by 8 bases, with 12 bases between the two germline ends. The CDR3 spans 14 residues. Germline CDR1 is SGDLS and CDR2 is YYNGEE. The CDR3 DNA sequence: TGTGCCAGCAGCGGGGGCAGGTCTGATTCACCCCTCCACTTT. Amino acids: CASSGGRSDSPLHF. The full variable domain, with the rest looked up from reference TRBV9 and TRBJ1-6, is DSGVTQTPKHLITATGQRVTLRCSPRSGDLSVYWYQQSLDQGLQFLIQYYNGEERAKGNILERFSAQQFPDLHSELNLSSLELGDSALYFCASSGGRSDSPLHFGNGTRLTVT.

The chain links TRBV2 to TRBJ2-6, with 7 bases matching TRBD1. The V segment lost 5 bases and the J segment 1 base; nucleotides outside the gene matches: 5. Germline-derived CDR1 and CDR2 are SNHLY and FYNNEI. This CDR3 region has 16 residues. The CDR3: CASSWTGGSGANVLTF. CDR3 nucleotides: TGTGCCAGCAGTTGGACAGGAGGTTCTGGGGCCAACGTCCTGACTTTC.

By share of the sample, this clone is medium-sized. The rearrangement links TRBV2 to TRBJ2-7, with TRBD2 matching 10 bases. Unmatched junction bases numbered 12, after V lost 5 bases and J lost 5 bases. Germline CDR1 is SNHLY and CDR2 is FYNNEI. CDR3 length: 16 residues. CDR3 in DNA: TGTGCCAGCAGTACCGTCCTTAGCGGGGGGCCCCACGAGCAGTACTTC. As protein: CASSTVLSGGPHEQYF.

This sequence joins TRBV4-1 and TRBJ2-2, with D possibly TRBD1 on 6 matching bases. The CDR3 is 17 amino acids. Trimming took off 0 bases at V and 4 bases at J, with 15 bases between the two ends. In germline, CDR1 is MGHRA, CDR2 YSYEKL. The CDR3 loop reads CASSQDEWGLVTGELFF. Written as DNA, the CDR3 is TGCGCCAGCAGCCAAGATGAGTGGGGGCTGGTCACCGGGGAGCTGTTTTTT.

The chain combines TRBV4-3 with TRBJ1-1; possible D gene TRBD1, 6 bases. Germline lookup yields CDR1 LGHNA and CDR2 YSLEER. CDR3 size: 17 residues. Trimming stripped 4 bases from V and 1 base from J, with 19 bases between. CDR3: CASSPINLGTQNTEAFF. The DNA for the CDR3 is TGCGCCAGCAGCCCGATTAACCTCGGGACACAGAACACTGAAGCTTTCTTT.

The V gene is TRBV5-6, the J gene TRBJ1-5; 7 nucleotides agree with TRBD1. The CDR3 covers 14 residues. Trimming cost V 3 bases and J 4 bases; bases outside gene matches: 4. Germline-derived CDR1 and CDR2 are SGHDT and YYEEEE. CDR3: CASSYPGQNQPQHF. CDR3 DNA sequence: TGTGCCAGCAGCTACCCGGGACAGAATCAGCCCCAGCATTTT.

The chain has TRBV7-9 and TRBJ1-2, with 8 bases identical to TRBD1. The CDR3 is 13 residues long. After removal of 5 bases from V and 6 bases from J, the junction contained 5 bases not matched to a gene. In germline, CDR1 is SEHNR, CDR2 FQNEAQ (reference sequence). The CDR3 region is CASSPQGADGYTF. In nucleotides, the CDR3 is TGTGCCAGCAGCCCTCAGGGGGCGGATGGCTACACCTTC.

The chain has TRBV27 and TRBJ1-5, with a tentative D call TRBD1 (6 bases). V lost 6 bases, J lost 2 bases, and 11 bases lay in between. The CDR3 covers 14 residues. Germline lookup yields CDR1 MNHEY and CDR2 SMNVEV (reference sequence). DNA of the CDR3: TGTGCCAGCAGGGCAGGGGTAGGCAATCAGCCCCAGCATTTT. Protein sequence: CASRAGVGNQPQHF.

The rearrangement joins TRBV7-9 to TRBJ2-1; 7 nucleotides match TRBD2. Trimming cost V 1 base and J 5 bases; bases outside gene matches: 14. Per germline, CDR1 SEHNR and CDR2 FQNEAQ (reference sequence). This CDR3 region has 18 residues. CDR3 DNA sequence: TGTGCCAGCAGCTTAGACCAAAGCGGGATCGCGTTGGACAATGAGCAGTTCTTC. It translates to CASSLDQSGIALDNEQFF.

The chain joins TRBV5-6 to TRBJ1-6; D is unclear. The CDR3 totals 15 residues. V was cut by 4 bases and J by 0 bases, with 8 bases left in between. The V gene's germline CDR1 is SGHDT and CDR2 YYEEEE. The CDR3 sequence: CASSLSSSYNSPLHF. The CDR3 DNA sequence: TGTGCCAGCAGCCTTTCGAGCTCCTATAATTCACCCCTCCACTTT.

This sequence joins TRBV27 and TRBJ2-7, with D possibly TRBD1 on 8 matching bases. The germline V and J ends were trimmed by 6 bases and 4 bases, with 19 bases remaining between them. The V gene's germline CDR1 is MNHEY and CDR2 SMNVEV (reference sequence). This CDR3 is built from 15 residues. The CDR3 is CASRIGQGGGYEQYF. The CDR3 nucleotides read TGTGCCAGCAGAATAGGACAGGGAGGGGGATACGAGCAGTACTTC.

This sequence joins TRBV7-6 and TRBJ2-1; 8 nucleotides align to TRBD1. The ends lost 5 bases at V and 8 bases at J; junction bases unmatched: 14. The CDR3 length is 16 residues. Germline CDR1 SGHVS, CDR2 FNYEAQ. CDR3 coding DNA: TGTGCCAGCAGCGGGCCGGACAGGGTCTCTTCGGATGAGCAGTTCTTC. It is translated as CASSGPDRVSSDEQFF.

The rearrangement links TRBV4-2 to TRBJ2-7, with TRBD1 as a possible D gene (6 bases). This CDR3 contains 17 residues. Germline-derived CDR1 and CDR2 are LGHNA and YNFKEQ. The ends were cut back, 1 base at V and 6 bases at J, with 22 bases in the middle. The DNA for the CDR3 is TGTGCCAGCAGCCAAGTCCCACATGGTGGGACACTGGCCGAGCAGTACTTC. Protein sequence: CASSQVPHGGTLAEQYF.

V gene TRBV7-6 combines with J gene TRBJ2-5, with 10 bases identical to TRBD1. The CDR3 is 18 residues long. Per germline, CDR1 SGHVS and CDR2 FNYEAQ. V was pared by 6 bases and J by 5 bases, with 18 bases of the junction left unmatched. The DNA of the CDR3 is TGTGCCAGCAGGGGGGATCCGGGACAGGGGCCGATTTGGGAGACCCAGTACTTC. Translating gives CASRGDPGQGPIWETQYF.